This TCR beta chain appears in the sequencing data of a study of T cell responses to AZD1222 COVID-19 vaccine. To note about this clone: Its target is not known.

Here immunoSEQ multiplex PCR was the method, and the copy in TCRdb shows in-frame clones only, minus some. The sample includes more than 100,000 clones, 90% to 95% of them seen just once. Germline loops: CDR1 KGHSH, CDR2 LQKENI. Trimming at V came to 3 bases and at J to 3 bases, leaving 5 bases not matched to a gene. This CDR3 has 14 residues. Findings and limits, study-wide: Most donors were white British, females outnumbered males, and clonal diversity was possibly underestimated. Of spike-specific TCRs, nearly half reportedly target regions left unmutated in variants. The repertoires were collected only after the peak T cell response.

The clonotype originates from an adult in good health. The chain links TRBV18 to TRBJ2-7, with TRBD2 matching 7 bases. The material sequenced was peripheral blood, taken on day 0 of AZD1222 vaccination. CDR3 DNA: TGTGCCAGCTCACCGGGGGGGTACGTCTACGAGCAGTACTTC. This translates into CASSPGGYVYEQYF.